This TCR beta chain appears in the sequencing data of a study of shared clonotypes between healthy human individuals. Turning to the study itself: CD4 naive and memory got three plates each, CD8 naive two, CD8 memory one.

Genomic DNA belonging to each subset was distributed in equal measure over several immunoSEQ plates. The table came from immunoSEQ multiplex PCR; TCRdb's copy has only in-frame clones and leaves some out. The sample shows about 2.3 million clones, over 85% of them seen only once. To note about this clone: Its antigen is as yet unknown.

General observations from the study: Represented diversity, genetic and exposure-history alike, was limited by few donors.

Donors were healthy HIV-negative adults without recently reported acute infections or vaccinations. Trimming pared 2 bases from V and 5 bases from J, leaving 12 bases between. The CDR3 is made up of 14 amino acids. Looked up from germline, CDR1 is MDHEN and CDR2 is SYDVKM. The clonotype comes from a man between 18 and 29 years old in good health. Some clones in this sample may be carry-over from other donors' samples. Sample: naive CD4+ T cells from PBMCs. The subset: CD45RA+ positively selected. The chain recombines TRBV28 with TRBJ2-5; possibly TRBD2 for D (6 bases). The CDR3 protein is CASSLTLAQETQYF. The CDR3 region has the DNA TGTGCCAGCAGTTTAACGCTAGCGCAGGAGACCCAGTACTTC.